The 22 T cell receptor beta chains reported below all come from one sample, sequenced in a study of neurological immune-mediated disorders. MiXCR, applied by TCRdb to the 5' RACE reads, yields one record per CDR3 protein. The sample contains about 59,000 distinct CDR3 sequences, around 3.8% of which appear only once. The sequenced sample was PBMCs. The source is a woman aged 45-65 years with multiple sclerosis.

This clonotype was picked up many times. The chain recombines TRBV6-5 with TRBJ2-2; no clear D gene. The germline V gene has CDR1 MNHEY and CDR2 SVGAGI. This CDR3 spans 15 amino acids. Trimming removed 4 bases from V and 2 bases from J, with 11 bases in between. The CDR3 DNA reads TGTGCCAGCAGTTTCTACAGAAGTAACACCGGGGAGCTGTTTTTT. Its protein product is CASSFYRSNTGELFF.

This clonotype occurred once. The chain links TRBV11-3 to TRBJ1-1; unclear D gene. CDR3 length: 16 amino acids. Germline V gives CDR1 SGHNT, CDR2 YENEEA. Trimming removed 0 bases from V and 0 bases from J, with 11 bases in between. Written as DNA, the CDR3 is TGTGCCAGCAGCTTAGATTGGGGAGATTTGAACACTGAAGCTTTCTTT. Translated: CASSLDWGDLNTEAFF.

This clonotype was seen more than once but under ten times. The CDR3 region is CSARHSGRPNTEAFF. The CDR3 nucleotides read TGCAGTGCTAGACATTCGGGACGACCGAACACTGAAGCTTTCTTT. The chain recombines TRBV20-1 with TRBJ1-1; D is possibly TRBD1 (5 bases). V lost 2 bases to trimming and J lost 1 base, with 14 bases between them. The CDR3 totals 15 residues. Germline V CDR1 and CDR2: DFQATT, SNEGSKA (reference sequence).

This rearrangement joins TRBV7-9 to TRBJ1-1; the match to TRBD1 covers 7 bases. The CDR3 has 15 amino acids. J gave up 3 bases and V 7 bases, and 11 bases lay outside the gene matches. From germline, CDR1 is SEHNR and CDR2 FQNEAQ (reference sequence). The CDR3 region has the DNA TGTGCCAGCACCTCAGCCAAAACAGGGGACACTGAAGCTTTCTTT. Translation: CASTSAKTGDTEAFF.

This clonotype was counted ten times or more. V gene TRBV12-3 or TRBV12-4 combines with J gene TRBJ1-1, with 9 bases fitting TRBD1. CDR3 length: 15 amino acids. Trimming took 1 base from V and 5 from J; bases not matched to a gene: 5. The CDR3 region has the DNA TGTGCCAGCAGTTTAGGGGACAGGGTACGGACTGAAGCTTTCTTT. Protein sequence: CASSLGDRVRTEAFF.

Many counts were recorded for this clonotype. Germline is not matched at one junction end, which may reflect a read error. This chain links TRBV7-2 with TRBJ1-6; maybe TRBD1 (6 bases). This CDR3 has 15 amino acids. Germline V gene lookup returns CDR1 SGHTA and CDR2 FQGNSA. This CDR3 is CASSSRTVYNSPLNF. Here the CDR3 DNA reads TGTGCCAGCAGCTCCCGGACAGTCTATAATTCACCCCTCAACTTT.

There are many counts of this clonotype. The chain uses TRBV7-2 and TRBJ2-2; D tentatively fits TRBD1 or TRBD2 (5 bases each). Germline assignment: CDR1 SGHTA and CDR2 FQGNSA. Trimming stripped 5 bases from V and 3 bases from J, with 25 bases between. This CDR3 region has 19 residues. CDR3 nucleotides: TGTGCCAGCAGCCCCCGGGACCTGCTAGCTACTAGTTACACCGGGGAGCTGTTTTTT. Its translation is CASSPRDLLATSYTGELFF.

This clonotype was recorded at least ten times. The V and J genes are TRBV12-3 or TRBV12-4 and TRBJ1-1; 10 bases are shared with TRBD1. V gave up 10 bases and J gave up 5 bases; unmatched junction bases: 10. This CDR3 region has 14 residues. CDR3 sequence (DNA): TGTGCCATACGGGACAGGGGAGGGAAGACTGAAGCTTTCTTT. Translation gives CAIRDRGGKTEAFF.

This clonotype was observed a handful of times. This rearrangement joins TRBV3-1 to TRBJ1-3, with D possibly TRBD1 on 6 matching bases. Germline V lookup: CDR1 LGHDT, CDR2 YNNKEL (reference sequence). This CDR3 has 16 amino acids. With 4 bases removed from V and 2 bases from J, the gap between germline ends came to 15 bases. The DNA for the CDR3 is TGTGCCAGCAGCCGGCACGGACAGTTAACTGGAAACACCATATATTTT. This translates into CASSRHGQLTGNTIYF.

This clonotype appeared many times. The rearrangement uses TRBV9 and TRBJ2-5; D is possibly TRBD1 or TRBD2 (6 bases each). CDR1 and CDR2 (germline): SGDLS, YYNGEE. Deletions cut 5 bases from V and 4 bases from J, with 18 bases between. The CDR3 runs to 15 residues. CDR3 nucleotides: TGTGCCAGCAGTTTTTCAGGGGAGGCTCGAGAGACCCAGTACTTC. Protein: CASSFSGEARETQYF.

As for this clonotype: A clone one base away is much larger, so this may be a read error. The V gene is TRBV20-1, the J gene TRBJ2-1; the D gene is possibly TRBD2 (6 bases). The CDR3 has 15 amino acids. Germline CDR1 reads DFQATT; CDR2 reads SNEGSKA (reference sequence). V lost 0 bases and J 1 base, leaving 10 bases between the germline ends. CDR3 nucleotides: TGCAGTGCTAGAGATCGGGGGAGATCCTACAATGAGCAGTTCTTC. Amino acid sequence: CSARDRGRSYNEQFF.

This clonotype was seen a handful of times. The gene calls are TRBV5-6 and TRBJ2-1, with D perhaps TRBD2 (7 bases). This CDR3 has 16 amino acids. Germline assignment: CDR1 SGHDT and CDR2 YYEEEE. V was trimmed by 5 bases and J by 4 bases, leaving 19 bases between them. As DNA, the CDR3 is TGTGCCAGCAGTACTCCTCCGGGGGGCTTTTACAATGAGCAGTTCTTC. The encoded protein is CASSTPPGGFYNEQFF.

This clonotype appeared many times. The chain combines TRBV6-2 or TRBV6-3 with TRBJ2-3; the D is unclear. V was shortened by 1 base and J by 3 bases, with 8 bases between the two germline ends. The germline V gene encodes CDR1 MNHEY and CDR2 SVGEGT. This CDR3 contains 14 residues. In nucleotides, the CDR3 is TGTGCCAGCAGTTACTTTACAGCGACAGATACGCAGTATTTT. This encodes CASSYFTATDTQYF.

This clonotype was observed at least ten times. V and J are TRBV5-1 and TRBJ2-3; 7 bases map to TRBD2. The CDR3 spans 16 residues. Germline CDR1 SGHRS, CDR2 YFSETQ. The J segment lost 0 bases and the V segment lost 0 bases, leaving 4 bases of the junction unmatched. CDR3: CASSLEGRGSTDTQYF. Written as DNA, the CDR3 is TGCGCCAGCAGCTTGGAGGGGCGGGGGAGCACAGATACGCAGTATTTT.

The CDR3 DNA is TGTGCCAGCAGTTTAGGGACTAGCGGGAGCAGGTACGAGCAGTACTTC. This gives the protein CASSLGTSGSRYEQYF. The chain has TRBV27 and TRBJ2-7, with 14 nucleotides matching TRBD2. V dropped 2 bases and J dropped 4; count of bases not matched to a gene: 4. Germline-derived CDR1 and CDR2 are MNHEY and SMNVEV (reference sequence). This CDR3 spans 16 amino acids.

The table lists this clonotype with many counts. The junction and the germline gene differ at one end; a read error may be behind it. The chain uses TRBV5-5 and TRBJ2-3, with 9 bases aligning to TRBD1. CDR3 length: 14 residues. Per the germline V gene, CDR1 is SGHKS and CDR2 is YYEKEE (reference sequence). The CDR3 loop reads CASSLDRGTDTQYF. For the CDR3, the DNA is TGTGCCAGCAGTTTGGACAGGGGAACAGATACGCAGTATTTT.

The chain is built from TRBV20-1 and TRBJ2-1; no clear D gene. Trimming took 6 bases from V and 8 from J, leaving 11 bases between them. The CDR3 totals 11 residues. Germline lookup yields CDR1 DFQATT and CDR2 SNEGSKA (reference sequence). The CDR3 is CSAEDGDEQFF. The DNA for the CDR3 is TGCAGTGCCGAGGATGGGGATGAGCAGTTCTTC.

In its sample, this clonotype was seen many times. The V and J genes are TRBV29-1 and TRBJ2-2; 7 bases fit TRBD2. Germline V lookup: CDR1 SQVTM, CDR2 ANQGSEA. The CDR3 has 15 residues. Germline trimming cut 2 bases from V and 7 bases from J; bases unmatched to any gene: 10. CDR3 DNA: TGCAGCGTTGAATCGGTACTAGCGAGGAGCGGGGAGCTGTTTTTT. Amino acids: CSVESVLARSGELFF.

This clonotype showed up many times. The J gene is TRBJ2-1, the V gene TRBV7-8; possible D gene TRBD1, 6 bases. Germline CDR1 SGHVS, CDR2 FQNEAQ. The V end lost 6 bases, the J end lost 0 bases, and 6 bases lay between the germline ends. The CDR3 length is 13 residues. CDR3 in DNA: TGTGCCAGCAGGGACAGCTCCTACAATGAGCAGTTCTTC. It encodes CASRDSSYNEQFF.

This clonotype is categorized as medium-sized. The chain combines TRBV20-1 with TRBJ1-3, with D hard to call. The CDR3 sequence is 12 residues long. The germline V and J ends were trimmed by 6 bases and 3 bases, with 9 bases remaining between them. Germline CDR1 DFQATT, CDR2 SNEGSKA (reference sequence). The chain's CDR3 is CSAGPDGNTIYF. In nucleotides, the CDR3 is TGCAGTGCCGGGCCAGATGGAAACACCATATATTTT.

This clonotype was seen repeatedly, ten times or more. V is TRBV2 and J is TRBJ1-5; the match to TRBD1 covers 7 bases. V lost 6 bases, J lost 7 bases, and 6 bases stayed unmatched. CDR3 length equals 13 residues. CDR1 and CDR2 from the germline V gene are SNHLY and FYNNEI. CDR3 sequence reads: CASRMTGTQPQHF. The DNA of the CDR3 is TGTGCCAGCAGGATGACAGGGACCCAGCCCCAGCATTTT.

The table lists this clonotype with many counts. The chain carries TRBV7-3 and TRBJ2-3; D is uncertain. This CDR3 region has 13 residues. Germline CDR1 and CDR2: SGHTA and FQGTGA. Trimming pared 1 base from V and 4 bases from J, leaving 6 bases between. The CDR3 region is CASSLIGPDTQYF. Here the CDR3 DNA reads TGTGCCAGCAGCTTAATAGGTCCAGATACGCAGTATTTT.